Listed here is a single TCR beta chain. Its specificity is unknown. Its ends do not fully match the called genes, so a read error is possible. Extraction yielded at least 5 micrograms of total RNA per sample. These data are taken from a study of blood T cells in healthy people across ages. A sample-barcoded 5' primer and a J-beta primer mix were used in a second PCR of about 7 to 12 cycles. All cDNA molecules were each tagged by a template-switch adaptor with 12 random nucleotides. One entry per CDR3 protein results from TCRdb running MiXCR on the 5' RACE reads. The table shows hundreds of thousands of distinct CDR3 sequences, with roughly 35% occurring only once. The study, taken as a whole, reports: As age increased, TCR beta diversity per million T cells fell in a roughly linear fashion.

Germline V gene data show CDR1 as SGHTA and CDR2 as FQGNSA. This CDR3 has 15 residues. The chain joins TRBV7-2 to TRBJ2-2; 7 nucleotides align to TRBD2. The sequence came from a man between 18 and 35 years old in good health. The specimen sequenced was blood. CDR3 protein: CASSRSREGTGGLFF. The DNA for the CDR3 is TGTGCCAGCAGCCGCTCTAGGGAGGGCACCGGGGGGCTGTTTTTT.